The clone carrying this TCR beta chain has at least ten counts. The antigen remains undetermined. This sample was taken from a study of molecular identifiers for immune sequencing clone quantification. About the study: Four portions were sequenced after RNA from around 20,000 or 99,000 naive CD8 cells was split five ways in replicates. Study conclusions and caveats: Clone sizes could be underestimated for highly expanded clones when identical TCR molecules share a barcode.

Libraries for naive CD8 T cells, which were made from 20,000 to 1,000,000 sorted cells, drew on 10%, 30% or 50% of the RNA. Naive CD8 T cells, phenotype CD8+CD4-CCR7+CD45RA+, were sorted. CDR1 is SQVTM, CDR2 ANQGSEA, per germline. The CDR3 consists of 14 residues. Trimming shortened V by 1 base and J by 3 bases, and 12 bases separated the two germline ends. TCRdb passed the PCR reads through MiXCR, listing each CDR3 protein once. The top ten hold roughly 0.9% of the sample, which has about 640,000 distinct CDR3 sequences, less than 20% seen once. This chain joins TRBV29-1 and TRBJ1-1, with a weak D call TRBD1 (6 bases). Sample: naive CD8+ T cells from blood, with Jurkat cell RNA spiked in. Subset: FACS-sorted CD8+CD4-CCR7+CD45RA+ naive T cells. The TCR sequence derives from a human donor in good health. Some libraries in this study had Jurkat cell RNA spiked in. The CDR3 region is CSVEAGGKDTEAFF. CDR3 in DNA: TGCAGCGTTGAAGCGGGGGGCAAGGACACTGAAGCTTTCTTT.